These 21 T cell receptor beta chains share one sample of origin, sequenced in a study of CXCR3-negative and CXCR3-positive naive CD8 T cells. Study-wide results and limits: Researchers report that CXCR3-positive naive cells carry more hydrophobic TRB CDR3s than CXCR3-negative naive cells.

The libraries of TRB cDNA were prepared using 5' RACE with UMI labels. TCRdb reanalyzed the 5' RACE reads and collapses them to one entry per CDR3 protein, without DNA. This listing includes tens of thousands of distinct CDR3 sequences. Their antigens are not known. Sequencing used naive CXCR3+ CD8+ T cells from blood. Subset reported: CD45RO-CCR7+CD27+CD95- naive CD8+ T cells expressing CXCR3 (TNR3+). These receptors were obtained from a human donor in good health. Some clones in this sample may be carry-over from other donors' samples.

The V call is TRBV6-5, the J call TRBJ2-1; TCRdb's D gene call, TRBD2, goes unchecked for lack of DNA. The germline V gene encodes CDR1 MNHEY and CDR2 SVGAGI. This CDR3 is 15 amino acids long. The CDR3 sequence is CASSYGGRADNEQFF.

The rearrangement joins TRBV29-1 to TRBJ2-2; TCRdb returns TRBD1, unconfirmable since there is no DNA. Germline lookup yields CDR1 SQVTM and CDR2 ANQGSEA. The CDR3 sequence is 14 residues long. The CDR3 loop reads CSAIGTGNTGELFF.

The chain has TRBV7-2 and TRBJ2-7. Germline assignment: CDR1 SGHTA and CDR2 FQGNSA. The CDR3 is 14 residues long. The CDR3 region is CASSLPRGLHEQYF.

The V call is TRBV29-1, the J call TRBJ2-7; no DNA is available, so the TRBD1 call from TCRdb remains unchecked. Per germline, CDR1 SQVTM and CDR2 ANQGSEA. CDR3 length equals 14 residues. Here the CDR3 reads CSVEQTGTNYEQYF.

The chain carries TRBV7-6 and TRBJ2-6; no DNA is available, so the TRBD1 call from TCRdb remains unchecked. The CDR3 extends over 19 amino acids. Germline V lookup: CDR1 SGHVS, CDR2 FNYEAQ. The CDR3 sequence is CASSRSTGTASSGANVLTF.

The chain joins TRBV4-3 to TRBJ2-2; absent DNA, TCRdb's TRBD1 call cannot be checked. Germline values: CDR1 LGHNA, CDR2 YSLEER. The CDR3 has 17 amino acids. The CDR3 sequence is CASSQDAGFPRTGELFF.

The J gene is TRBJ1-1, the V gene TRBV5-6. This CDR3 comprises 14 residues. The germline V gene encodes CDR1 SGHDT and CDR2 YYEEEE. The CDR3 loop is CASSHQPWDTEAFF.

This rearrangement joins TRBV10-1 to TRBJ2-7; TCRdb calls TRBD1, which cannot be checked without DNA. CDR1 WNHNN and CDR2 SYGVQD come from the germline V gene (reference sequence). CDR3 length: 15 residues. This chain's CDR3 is CASANRQHYSYEQYF.

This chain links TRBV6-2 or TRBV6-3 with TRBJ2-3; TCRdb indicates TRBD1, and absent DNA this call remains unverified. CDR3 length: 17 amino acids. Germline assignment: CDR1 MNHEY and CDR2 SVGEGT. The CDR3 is CASSSGQGVWGTDTQYF.

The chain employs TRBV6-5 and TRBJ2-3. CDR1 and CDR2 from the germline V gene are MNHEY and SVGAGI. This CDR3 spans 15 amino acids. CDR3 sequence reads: CASMVTPWVTDTQYF.

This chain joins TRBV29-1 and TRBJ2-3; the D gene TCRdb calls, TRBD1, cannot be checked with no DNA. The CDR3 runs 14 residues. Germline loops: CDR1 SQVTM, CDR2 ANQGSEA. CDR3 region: CSVIWGRVTDTQYF.

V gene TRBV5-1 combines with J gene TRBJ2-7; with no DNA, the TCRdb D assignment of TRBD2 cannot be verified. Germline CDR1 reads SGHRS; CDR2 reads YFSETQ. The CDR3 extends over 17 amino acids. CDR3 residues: CASSPRLAGGPVYEQYF.

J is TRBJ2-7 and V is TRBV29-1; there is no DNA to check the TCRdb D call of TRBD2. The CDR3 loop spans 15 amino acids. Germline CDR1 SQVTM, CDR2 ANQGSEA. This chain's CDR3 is CSVELEGSLPYEQYF.

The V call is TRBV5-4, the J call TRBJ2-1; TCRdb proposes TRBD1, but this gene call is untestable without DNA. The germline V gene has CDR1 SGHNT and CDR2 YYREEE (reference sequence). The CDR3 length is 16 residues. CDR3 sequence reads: CASSLEDRRNYNEQFF.

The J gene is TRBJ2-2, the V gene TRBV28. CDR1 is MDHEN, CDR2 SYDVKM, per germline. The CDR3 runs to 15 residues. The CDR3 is CASRPGSGNTGELFF.

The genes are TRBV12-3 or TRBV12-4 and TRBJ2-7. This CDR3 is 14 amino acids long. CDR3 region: CASSFLESSYEQYF.

This chain's CDR3 is CASSVAGALGNEQFF. The J gene is TRBJ2-1, the V gene TRBV9; the TCRdb D gene call, TRBD2, has no DNA to confirm it. Germline CDR1 is SGDLS and CDR2 is YYNGEE. The CDR3 contains 15 residues. Full variable domain (missing parts from reference TRBV9 and TRBJ2-1): DSGVTQTPKHLITATGQRVTLRCSPRSGDLSVYWYQQSLDQGLQFLIQYYNGEERAKGNILERFSAQQFPDLHSELNLSSLELGDSALYFCASSVAGALGNEQFFGPGTRLTVL.

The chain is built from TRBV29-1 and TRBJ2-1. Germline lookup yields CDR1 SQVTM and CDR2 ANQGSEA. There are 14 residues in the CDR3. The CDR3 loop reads CSVELRSSYNEQFF.

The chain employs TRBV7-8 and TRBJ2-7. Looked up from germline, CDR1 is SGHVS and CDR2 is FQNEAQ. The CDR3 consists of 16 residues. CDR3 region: CASSLDVQKGPYEQYF.

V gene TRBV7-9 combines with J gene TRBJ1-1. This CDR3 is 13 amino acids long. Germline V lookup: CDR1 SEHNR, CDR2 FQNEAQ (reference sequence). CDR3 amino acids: CASSDPLSFEAFF.

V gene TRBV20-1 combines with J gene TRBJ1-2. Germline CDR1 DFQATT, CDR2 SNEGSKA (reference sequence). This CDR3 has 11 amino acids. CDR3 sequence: CSARISYGYTF.